The 9 T cell receptor beta chains given below trace back to one sample, sequenced in a study of blood T cells in healthy people across ages. Primers used in a second PCR of roughly 6 to 11 cycles were a sample-barcoded 5' primer and a J-beta primer mix. From the 5' RACE reads, TCRdb called clonotypes with MiXCR, one entry per CDR3 protein. The sample shows 600,000 to 900,000 distinct CDR3 sequences, roughly 25% of them seen only once. The sample also formed part of further work on T cells of mothers and their children.

Material: blood. These receptors came from a boy aged 10-17 years in good health.

V gene TRBV12-3 or TRBV12-4 combines with J gene TRBJ2-7; possible D gene TRBD2, 6 bases. The closer fit of TRBJ2-1 to the DNA end suggests the J call may be wrong. The CDR3 totals 14 residues. CDR3 bases: TGTGCCAGCACCCTAGGAGGGGTCCACAATGAGCAGTTCTTC. This sequence encodes CASTLGGVHNEQFF.

This clonotype has just a few counts. This rearrangement joins TRBV27 to TRBJ2-5, with D perhaps TRBD1 or TRBD2 (6 bases each). The closer fit of TRBJ2-7 to the DNA end suggests the J call may be wrong. Looked up from germline, CDR1 is MNHEY and CDR2 is SMNVEV (reference sequence). The CDR3 runs to 14 residues. In DNA form, the CDR3 reads TGTGCCAGCAGTTCCTGGGGGGCAGCCTACGAGCAGTACTTC. Translated: CASSSWGAAYEQYF.

V usage is TRBV18 and J usage is TRBJ2-1; 9 bases match TRBD2. V dropped 6 bases and J dropped 8; count of bases not matched to a gene: 8. This CDR3 is built from 14 residues. CDR1 is KGHSH, CDR2 LQKENI, per germline. CDR3 sequence reads: CASSEGLARDEQFF. CDR3 bases: TGTGCCAGCTCGGAGGGACTAGCAAGGGATGAGCAGTTCTTC.

The chain links TRBV6-5 to TRBJ1-1; TRBD1 matches 9 bases. Per germline, CDR1 MNHEY and CDR2 SVGAGI. The J segment lost 1 base and the V segment lost 7 bases, leaving 4 bases of the junction unmatched. The CDR3 is 14 residues long. The CDR3 region is CASKPGQGNTEAFF. CDR3 DNA: TGTGCCAGCAAGCCGGGACAGGGGAACACTGAAGCTTTCTTT.

This chain links TRBV3-1 with TRBJ1-4; D unclear. The CDR3 totals 14 residues. Trimming took 3 bases from V and 7 from J, leaving 12 bases between them. Germline lookup yields CDR1 LGHDT and CDR2 YNNKEL (reference sequence). In DNA, the CDR3 is TGTGCCAGCAGCCAGTTACTAGCAAGTGAAAAACTGTTTTTT. Translation: CASSQLLASEKLFF.

Only a few counts were recorded for this clonotype. The chain is built from TRBV28 and TRBJ2-2; perhaps D is TRBD1 or TRBD2 (5 bases each). CDR1 and CDR2 from the germline V gene are MDHEN and SYDVKM. CDR3 length: 18 amino acids. V was shortened by 6 bases and J by 5 bases, with 25 bases between the two germline ends. CDR3 DNA sequence: TGTGCCAGCAGACCTTTAACCTATTCCGGGGCAATAACCGGGGAGCTGTTTTTT. It is translated as CASRPLTYSGAITGELFF.

The CDR3 here is CASPPDRANTGELFF. CDR3 in DNA: TGCGCCAGCCCGCCGGACAGGGCGAACACCGGGGAGCTGTTTTTT. The V gene is TRBV5-1, the J gene TRBJ2-2; 8 positions match TRBD1. Trimming took 7 bases from V and 0 from J; bases not matched to a gene: 5. This CDR3 contains 15 residues. Germline CDR1 is SGHRS and CDR2 is YFSETQ.

A few counts support this clonotype. The V and J genes are TRBV6-5 and TRBJ1-2; no clear D gene. Germline lookup yields CDR1 MNHEY and CDR2 SVGAGI. This CDR3 has 14 residues. The V end was cut by 2 bases, the J end by 6 bases, with 13 bases between. The CDR3 loop reads CASSYDGYGHGYTF. The DNA of the CDR3 is TGTGCCAGCAGTTACGACGGTTATGGCCATGGCTACACCTTC.

The chain couples TRBV19 to TRBJ2-4, with 9 bases fitting TRBD2. Unmatched junction bases numbered 15, after V lost 3 bases and J lost 6 bases. CDR1 is LNHDA and CDR2 is SQIVND in the germline V gene (reference sequence). CDR3 length equals 18 residues. The CDR3 region is CASSIALWVAGAVNIQYF. The CDR3 DNA sequence: TGTGCCAGTAGTATCGCCCTTTGGGTAGCGGGGGCGGTAAACATTCAGTACTTC.